Following are 8 T cell receptor beta chains from one sample sequenced in a study of T cells in Graves' hyperthyroidism and ophthalmopathy. RNA transcripts were the template for amplifying TCR beta CDR3 regions. The HTBI primer set drove a first-round RT-PCR of the TCR CDR3. TCRdb reprocessed the multiplex PCR reads via MiXCR and lists one record per CDR3 protein. The sample shows about 740,000 distinct CDR3 sequences, 12% to 15% of them seen only once. The sequencing sample was made of blood. Every receptor here comes from a woman younger than 30 with Graves' hyperthyroidism.

In its sample, this clonotype was seen a few times. The V gene is TRBV28, the J gene TRBJ2-2; a possible D gene is TRBD2 (7 bases). The CDR3 loop spans 15 amino acids. Trimming cost V 7 bases and J 0 bases, with 12 bases left between them. The germline V gene encodes CDR1 MDHEN and CDR2 SYDVKM. CDR3 bases: TGTGCCAGCACTAGGGGGGGCGCGAACACCGGGGAGCTGTTTTTT. Its protein product is CASTRGGANTGELFF.

This clonotype was seen many times. The chain couples TRBV11-2 to TRBJ2-7, with 7 bases fitting TRBD2. V dropped 4 bases and J dropped 2; count of bases not matched to a gene: 5. The germline CDR1 and CDR2 sequences are SGHAT and FQNNGV. The length of the CDR3 is 14 residues. The DNA of the CDR3 is TGTGCCAGCAGCTACGGACTAGGGGCCTACGAGCAGTACTTC. Translated: CASSYGLGAYEQYF.

This clonotype was seen many times. This chain links TRBV2 with TRBJ1-5; 9 bases map to TRBD1. Per the germline V gene, CDR1 is SNHLY and CDR2 is FYNNEI. The CDR3 consists of 14 residues. J was trimmed by 5 bases and V by 7 bases; bases with no gene match: 6. This CDR3 is CASTLDRGYQPQHF. The CDR3 coding sequence is TGTGCCAGCACTCTGGACAGGGGTTATCAGCCCCAGCATTTT.

There are a few counts of this clonotype. The V call is TRBV6-2 or TRBV6-3, the J call TRBJ1-1; TRBD1 might be the D (5 bases). The CDR3 is 14 residues long. Germline V gene lookup returns CDR1 MNHEY and CDR2 SVGEGT. Trimming left V 5 bases short and J 5 bases short, with 15 bases between. The CDR3 nucleotides are TGTGCCAGCAGTCCACTCTCAGGGATAACTGAAGCTTTCTTT. It translates to CASSPLSGITEAFF.

The chain has TRBV20-1 and TRBJ2-7, with D maybe TRBD1 (7 bases). Germline V gene sequence: CDR1 DFQATT, CDR2 SNEGSKA (reference sequence). The CDR3 runs to 17 residues. The CDR3 DNA follows: TGCAGGGGCACCGAGACAGGGCCAAACGCCGGAGGGTCCGAGCAGTACTTC. Translating gives CRGTETGPNAGGSEQYF.

Worth noting for this clonotype: A read error is possible here, since a much larger clone lies one base away. The chain recombines TRBV6-9 with TRBJ1-5, with 10 bases that match TRBD1. This CDR3 comprises 15 residues. Germline V lookup: CDR1 MNHGY, CDR2 SVAAGI. V shed 3 bases, J shed 5 bases, and the junction held 4 bases outside the gene matches. The CDR3 reads CASSYGTGVDQPQHF. Here the CDR3 DNA reads TGTGCCAGCAGTTACGGGACAGGGGTCGATCAGCCCCAGCATTTT.

V is TRBV4-2 and J is TRBJ2-7; the D is unclear. This CDR3 has 13 residues. The V gene lost 3 bases and the J gene lost 3 bases, with 9 bases spanning the gap. The germline CDR1 and CDR2 sequences are LGHNA and YNFKEQ. In DNA, the CDR3 is TGTGCCAGCAGCCATGACAAACTCTACGAGCAGTACTTC. This translates into CASSHDKLYEQYF.

With respect to this clonotype: A much bigger clone sits one base away, suggesting this may be a read error. The gene calls are TRBV2 and TRBJ2-1; D tentatively fits TRBD1 or TRBD2 (10 bases each). Looked up from germline, CDR1 is SNHLY and CDR2 is FYNNEI. CDR3 size: 18 residues. The chain's CDR3 is CASRDRGRLSGRGNEQSF. The CDR3 bases are TGTGCCAGCAGAGACAGGGGGCGCCTCAGCGGGAGGGGGAATGAGCAGTCCTTC.